The next 24 T cell receptor beta chains were all read from a single sample in a study of T cell responses to AZD1222 COVID-19 vaccine (dated by TCRdb to about 2021). In the paper's terms, the time point label means: about 28 days (+/-7) after the second vaccine dose. The method was the immunoSEQ multiplex PCR assay. TCRdb took this table from immuneACCESS and kept in-frame rearrangements with V and J called. Such tables lack part of the clones; where checked against another copy, unresolved V genes explain under half of the gap, and the rest is unexplained. For this sample there are about 81,000 clones; approximately 90% appear just once. The ten most abundant clones make up approximately 5% of the sample. The source material was peripheral blood, sampled 28 days after the second AZD1222 dose. The receptor source for this set is an adult who received the AZD1222 COVID-19 vaccine.

This chain uses TRBV2 with TRBJ1-3, with TRBD1 as a possible D gene (6 bases). In germline, CDR1 is SNHLY, CDR2 FYNNEI. V was cut by 2 bases and J by 2 bases, with 13 bases left in between. CDR3 length: 16 amino acids. The CDR3 DNA follows: TGTGCCAGCAGTGAAAGGGTGGCAGGGGCTGGAAACACCATATATTTT. The encoded protein is CASSERVAGAGNTIYF.

This clone was seen a handful of times. V is TRBV18 and J is TRBJ1-3, with D perhaps matching TRBD1 (5 bases). The CDR3 runs to 15 residues. The V end lost 0 bases, the J end lost 8 bases, and 14 bases lay between the germline ends. Germline V gives CDR1 KGHSH, CDR2 LQKENI. CDR3 protein: CASSPPSGKGHTIYF. In nucleotides, the CDR3 is TGTGCCAGCTCACCACCGTCAGGGAAGGGGCACACCATATATTTT.

The chain employs TRBV28 and TRBJ1-1, with D maybe TRBD1 (5 bases). This CDR3 comprises 14 residues. Germline CDR1 reads MDHEN; CDR2 reads SYDVKM. The ends were cut back, 1 base at V and 1 base at J, with 7 bases in the middle. CDR3 DNA: TGTGCCAGCAGTTTATCAGGGCAGAACACTGAAGCTTTCTTT. Protein: CASSLSGQNTEAFF.

The V call is TRBV18, the J call TRBJ1-1; D remains ambiguous. In germline, CDR1 is KGHSH, CDR2 LQKENI. V lost 3 bases to trimming and J lost 8 bases, with 10 bases between them. The CDR3 has 12 residues. CDR3 amino acids: CASSPLAAEAFF. The CDR3 nucleotides are TGTGCCAGCTCACCTCTGGCGGCCGAAGCTTTCTTT. Full variable domain (outside the CDR3, taken from reference TRBV18 and TRBJ1-1): NAGVMQNPRHLVRRRGQEARLRCSPMKGHSHVYWYRQLPEEGLKFMVYLQKENIIDESGMPKERFSAEFPKEGPSILRIQQVVRGDSAAYFCASSPLAAEAFFGQGTRLTVV.

This sequence joins TRBV2 and TRBJ1-1; D unresolved. The V gene lost 7 bases and the J gene lost 6 bases, with 15 bases spanning the gap. CDR1 and CDR2 (germline): SNHLY, FYNNEI. This CDR3 spans 13 amino acids. CDR3 residues: CASTARPESEAFF. The CDR3 bases are TGTGCCAGCACCGCTCGACCGGAATCTGAAGCTTTCTTT.

The chain employs TRBV28 and TRBJ2-7; TRBD1 agrees at 8 bases. The germline gives CDR1 MDHEN, CDR2 SYDVKM. Trimming took 2 bases from V and 1 from J; bases not matched to a gene: 4. The CDR3 contains 15 residues. The CDR3 sequence: CASSLLGTGSYEQYF. The CDR3, as DNA: TGTGCCAGCAGTTTACTGGGGACAGGTTCCTACGAGCAGTACTTC.

The chain couples TRBV10-3 to TRBJ1-1; the match to TRBD1 covers 8 bases. The CDR3 is 13 residues long. After removal of 4 bases from V and 6 bases from J, the junction contained 4 bases not matched to a gene. Germline-derived CDR1 and CDR2 are ENHRY and SYGVKD. The CDR3 is CAISGQGLPEAFF. As DNA, the CDR3 is TGTGCCATCAGTGGACAGGGGCTACCTGAAGCTTTCTTT.

The J gene is TRBJ2-7, the V gene TRBV6-6, with 7 bases lining up with TRBD1. The V gene end was trimmed by 5 bases and the J gene end by 1 base; junction bases not matched to a gene: 14. This CDR3 contains 17 residues. Germline CDR1 is MNHNY and CDR2 is SVGAGI (reference sequence). This CDR3 is CASSPPTRQGRSYEQYF. The CDR3 nucleotides read TGTGCCAGCAGTCCACCTACCAGACAGGGTCGTTCCTACGAGCAGTACTTC.

V is TRBV28 and J is TRBJ1-1; D is ambiguous. CDR3 size: 13 residues. Germline assignment: CDR1 MDHEN and CDR2 SYDVKM. V lost 2 bases, J lost 2 bases, and 6 bases lay in between. The CDR3 loop reads CASSLGRNTEAFF. CDR3 bases: TGTGCCAGCAGTTTAGGCCGTAACACTGAAGCTTTCTTT.

The chain uses TRBV5-1 and TRBJ2-2; TRBD1 agrees at 8 bases. The CDR3 covers 15 residues. Per germline, CDR1 SGHRS and CDR2 YFSETQ. V shed 4 bases and J 0 bases; nucleotides not matched to a gene: 2. CDR3 loop: CASSKGQANTGELFF. CDR3 nucleotides: TGCGCCAGCAGCAAGGGACAGGCGAACACCGGGGAGCTGTTTTTT.

There are a few counts of this clone. The chain has TRBV30 and TRBJ1-2, with TRBD1 matching 9 bases. The V segment lost 2 bases and the J segment 5 bases; nucleotides outside the gene matches: 6. The CDR3 consists of 14 residues. In germline, CDR1 is GTSNPN, CDR2 SVGIG (reference sequence). Here the CDR3 DNA reads TGTGCCTGGAGTTCACAGGGGGCAGGGTATGGCTACACCTTC. Its protein is CAWSSQGAGYGYTF.

The J gene is TRBJ1-2, the V gene TRBV14; no firm D call. Trimming pared 3 bases from V and 8 bases from J, leaving 19 bases between. Germline V gene sequence: CDR1 SGHDN, CDR2 FVKESK. The CDR3 length is 15 residues. CDR3 DNA sequence: TGTGCCAGCAGCCACCTACCCTCCTGGGAGGTGGGCTACACCTTC. Amino acid sequence: CASSHLPSWEVGYTF.

The chain's CDR3 is CASSPDSNYGYTF. The CDR3 DNA is TGTGCCAGCAGCCCCGACAGTAACTATGGCTACACCTTC. V gene TRBV12-3 or TRBV12-4 combines with J gene TRBJ1-2, with D possibly matching TRBD1 (5 bases). The CDR3 runs to 13 residues. The V gene lost 6 bases and the J gene lost 1 base, with 9 bases spanning the gap.

This clone was detected once. The gene calls are TRBV2 and TRBJ1-2; 8 bases agree with TRBD1. J lost 5 bases, V lost 6 bases, and 8 bases had no gene match. Germline lookup yields CDR1 SNHLY and CDR2 FYNNEI. The CDR3 has 14 amino acids. The CDR3 DNA is TGTGCCAGCAGCCGTTCACAGGGGGTGTATGGCTACACCTTC. Protein sequence: CASSRSQGVYGYTF.

The V gene is TRBV6-5, the J gene TRBJ2-3; D ambiguous. Trimming took 4 bases from V and 1 from J, leaving 15 bases between them. CDR3 length: 16 residues. CDR1 is MNHEY and CDR2 is SVGAGI in the germline V gene. The CDR3 DNA follows: TGTGCCAGCAGTTTATACATGGAACGGGGCACAGATACGCAGTATTTT. Its protein product is CASSLYMERGTDTQYF.

The V call is TRBV19, the J call TRBJ2-7; TRBD1 might be the D (5 bases). Trimming pared 3 bases from V and 4 bases from J, leaving 10 bases between. CDR1 is LNHDA and CDR2 is SQIVND in the germline V gene (reference sequence). There are 13 residues in the CDR3. CDR3 DNA: TGTGCCAGTAGTATGGGGCAGGCTTACGAGCAGTACTTC. Translation gives CASSMGQAYEQYF.

CDR3: CASSNGQGSEQYF. CDR3 DNA sequence: TGTGCCAGCAGTAACGGACAGGGATCCGAGCAGTACTTC. The V call is TRBV6-5, the J call TRBJ2-7, with 8 bases that match TRBD1. V trimming: 5 bases; J trimming: 6 bases; junction bases outside the gene matches: 6. Germline CDR1 and CDR2: MNHEY and SVGAGI. The CDR3 is 13 residues long.

The chain combines TRBV27 with TRBJ1-5; 8 positions match TRBD1. The V and J ends lost 5 bases and 4 bases, in that order; junction bases with no gene match: 7. This CDR3 has 15 amino acids. Germline V lookup: CDR1 MNHEY, CDR2 SMNVEV (reference sequence). The CDR3 sequence: CASSPGQGTNQPQHF. The CDR3 DNA reads TGTGCCAGCAGTCCAGGACAGGGTACTAATCAGCCCCAGCATTTT.

This rearrangement joins TRBV27 to TRBJ2-7, with a tentative D call TRBD1 (6 bases). The V gene lost 6 bases and the J gene lost 0 bases, with 18 bases spanning the gap. Germline V CDR1 and CDR2: MNHEY, SMNVEV (reference sequence). This CDR3 has 16 residues. The chain's CDR3 is CASRGMDRGSSYEQYF. The CDR3 DNA is TGTGCCAGCAGGGGGATGGACAGAGGGAGCTCCTACGAGCAGTACTTC.

The J gene is TRBJ2-7, the V gene TRBV7-9; D is perhaps TRBD2 (7 bases). Germline assignment: CDR1 SEHNR and CDR2 FQNEAQ (reference sequence). The length of the CDR3 is 17 residues. The V gene lost 1 base and the J gene lost 7 bases, with 23 bases spanning the gap. The CDR3 DNA reads as TGTGCCAGCAGCTTAGGTACGGGGGGCCACCTACGGGAAGAGCAGTACTTC. Translating gives CASSLGTGGHLREEQYF.

This CDR3 is CASRAQGDSPLHF. The CDR3 DNA follows: TGCGCCAGCAGGGCACAGGGAGATTCACCCCTCCACTTT. The chain combines TRBV5-1 with TRBJ1-6, with D maybe TRBD1 (6 bases). V shed 5 bases and J shed 8 bases, with 11 bases lying between them. The CDR3 contains 13 residues. Germline V gene data show CDR1 as SGHRS and CDR2 as YFSETQ.

A single count supports this clone. Different DNA sequences within this sample yield the same CDR3. V is TRBV24-1 and J is TRBJ1-2; D is perhaps TRBD1 (5 bases). V dropped 12 bases and J dropped 5 bases, with 15 bases sitting between them. CDR1 is KGHDR, CDR2 SFDVKD, per germline. The CDR3 extends over 12 amino acids. The CDR3 nucleotides read TGTGCCGCCTCGTCGGGGCGTTATGGCTACACCTTC. Protein: CAASSGRYGYTF.

The chain joins TRBV7-2 to TRBJ2-1; tentatively, D is TRBD2 (5 bases). V lost 7 bases to trimming and J lost 15 bases, with 16 bases between them. Germline CDR1 reads SGHTA; CDR2 reads FQGNSA. This CDR3 spans 11 amino acids. The DNA of the CDR3 is TGTGCCAGCACGTCCGGGATAGCCGGGTTCTTC. Translation gives CASTSGIAGFF.

V usage is TRBV3-1 (or the pseudogene TRBV3-2) and J usage is TRBJ1-5, with a tentative D call TRBD1 (5 bases). Germline V gives CDR1 LGHDT, CDR2 YNNKEL (reference sequence). Trimming took off 2 bases at V and 5 bases at J, with 10 bases between the two ends. The CDR3 has 14 amino acids. In DNA form, the CDR3 reads TGTGCCAGCAGCCAAAGCACGGGGGATCAGCCCCAGCATTTT. Its translation is CASSQSTGDQPQHF.